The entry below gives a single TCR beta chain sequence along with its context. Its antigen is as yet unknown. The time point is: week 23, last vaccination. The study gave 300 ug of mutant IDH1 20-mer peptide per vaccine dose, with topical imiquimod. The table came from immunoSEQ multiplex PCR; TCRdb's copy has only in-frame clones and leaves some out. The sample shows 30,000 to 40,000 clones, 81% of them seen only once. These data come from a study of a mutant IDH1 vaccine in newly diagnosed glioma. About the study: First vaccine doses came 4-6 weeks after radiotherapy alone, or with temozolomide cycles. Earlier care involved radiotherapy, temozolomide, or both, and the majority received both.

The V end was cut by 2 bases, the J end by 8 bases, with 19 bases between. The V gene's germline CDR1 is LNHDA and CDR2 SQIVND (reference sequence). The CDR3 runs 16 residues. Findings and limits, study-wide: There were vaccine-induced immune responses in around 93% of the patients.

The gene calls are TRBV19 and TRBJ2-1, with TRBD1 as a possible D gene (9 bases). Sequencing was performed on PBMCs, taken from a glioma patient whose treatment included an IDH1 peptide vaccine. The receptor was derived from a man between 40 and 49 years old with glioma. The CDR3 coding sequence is TGTGCCAGTAGTATAAAAGGACAGGGGACTAGGGATGAGCAGTTCTTC. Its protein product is CASSIKGQGTRDEQFF.